This T cell receptor beta chain was retrieved from a study of blood T cell repertoires in COVID-19 (dated by TCRdb to about 2020). General notes on the study: Samples covering the acute and convalescent phases of COVID-19 were provided by collaborators in the United States, Italy and Spain. The samples were drawn from two sources: the first 160 participants of the ongoing ImmuneRACE study, and 1,200 or so subjects contributed by 6 global collaborators. The repertoires were made available in a free public database intended to serve as a resource for research on the immune response to SARS-CoV-2. The material from the prospective study consisted of cDNA or gDNA derived from T cells, B-cell-depleted T cells, or PBMCs. Where available, HLA class I and class II types were taken from metadata supplied by the sample provider and were not determined by assay-based typing. Deeply sampled blood TCRbeta repertoires from subjects exposed to, actively infected with, or recovered from COVID-19 were included in the dataset. A de-identified subject ID, COVID-19 status, age in years and sex were almost always included in the sample metadata.

TCRbeta CDR3 regions were amplified from genomic DNA using the immunoSEQ Assay, a bias-controlled multiplex PCR. Concerning the study's data processing: Within the assay, amplification of reference gene primers was used to estimate how many nucleated cells each sample contained. To quantify the absolute abundance of each unique TCRbeta CDR3 rearrangement, sequence reads were collapsed and filtered. For each sample, productive Simpson clonality was calculated by taking the square root of Simpson's diversity index across productive rearrangements. TCRdb stores this immuneACCESS table with in-frame sequences only. Part of the clones is absent; in the studies checked, under half of the shortfall reflects unresolved V genes, and no reason is known for the rest. V and J calls plus clone size are reproduced from that table; the DNA served to infer D and trimming. The sample includes over 110,000 clones, with roughly 76% observed a single time. The ten largest account for around 13% of the sample.

Points on this clone: Its recognized antigen is unknown. No base qualities exist here, and no much larger clone lies one base off it.

Whole blood was collected in K2EDTA tubes by collaborating institutions according to the institutions' own protocols. For TCRbeta analysis, collaborators shipped samples in one of three forms: frozen whole blood, isolated PBMCs, or DNA extracted from either of those sample types. Overall study outcomes, separate from this receptor: The amount of clinical and demographic metadata varied by source and participant and was provided uncurated.

Trimming takes 4 bases off V and 14 bases off J; junction bases not matched to a gene: 9. The germline V gene (reference sequence) sets CDR1 to LGHDT and CDR2 to YNNKEL. Spanning cysteine to phenylalanine, the CDR3 consists of 13 amino acids. CDR3 DNA is the only sequence kept; it has 39 bases, read in frame from the first base. The chain joins TRBV3-1 (or the pseudogene TRBV3-2) to TRBJ2-1; TRBD2 matches 9 bases in the middle. The TCR was taken from a man older than 75 with acute or convalescent COVID-19. What was sequenced was peripheral blood. The nucleotide sequence is given as TGTGCCAGCAGCCCAGCGCGGGGGGGGAGCGAGTTCTTC. Its product reads: CASSPARGGSEFF.